This T cell receptor beta chain was profiled in a study of blood T cell repertoires in COVID-19. Libraries were prepared by immunoSEQ multiplex PCR; TCRdb keeps only in-frame clonotypes and omits some of them. The data contain fewer than 90,000 clones, about 89% of them singletons. The CDR3 extends over 14 amino acids. The V gene lost 3 bases and the J gene lost 7 bases, with 15 bases spanning the gap. Germline lookup yields CDR1 GTSNPN and CDR2 SVGIG (reference sequence). Sequencing input: peripheral blood. The sequence was obtained from a man in his fifties or sixties with active or convalescent COVID-19. The rearrangement links TRBV30 to TRBJ1-4; tentatively, D is TRBD1 (5 bases). CDR3 sequence (DNA): TGTGCCTGGAGGCCTAGGGGCGCGGTTGAAAAACTGTTTTTT. Its protein product is CAWRPRGAVEKLFF.